The clone carrying this TCR beta chain was detected a few times. No antigen is known for it. The germline V gene has CDR1 SEHNR and CDR2 FQNEAQ (reference sequence). The ends were cut back, 0 bases at V and 4 bases at J, with 9 bases in the middle. This CDR3 spans 14 amino acids. Sequenced material consisted of expressed TCRB transcripts (all of the isolated RNA was reverse transcribed). Sequencing used immunoSEQ multiplex PCR; TCRdb keeps in-frame clones, though not all of them. This repertoire shows 600,000 or so clones, more than 13% found once; its top ten account for roughly 0.04%. The sample belongs to a study of beta chain features in type 1 diabetes. About the study: Cell yields, age and gender were similar between patients and healthy donors. Findings and limits, study-wide: A moderate, significant TCRB CDR3 shortening appeared in type 1 diabetes across four CD4+ subsets. HLA effects on TCRB rearrangement stayed unresolved here.

This receptor was taken from a man aged 18-30 years with type 1 diabetes. The rearrangement uses TRBV7-9 and TRBJ1-1, with D tentatively TRBD1 (5 bases). What was sequenced was naive CD4+ T cells from blood. The CDR3 bases are TGTGCCAGCAGCTTAGCGCTGGGGACCACTGAAGCTTTCTTT. Protein: CASSLALGTTEAFF.